This TCR beta chain was sequenced during a study of blood T cell repertoires in COVID-19 (dated by TCRdb to 2019 to 2021). About the study as a whole: The collaborator samples originated in the United States, Italy and Spain and spanned the acute and convalescent phases of COVID-19. The prospective study material was composed of cDNA or gDNA derived from T cells, B-cell-depleted T cells, or PBMCs. Subjects who had been exposed to COVID-19, were actively infected with it, or had recovered from it provided the deeply sampled blood TCRbeta repertoires that made up the dataset. The repertoires were released in a freely available public database intended as a resource for research on the immune response to SARS-CoV-2. Samples came from the ongoing ImmuneRACE study (first 160 participants) plus 1,254 subjects from 6 global collaborators. Sample metadata almost always included a de-identified subject ID, COVID-19 status, age in years and sex. Where HLA class I and class II types were available, the types were taken from metadata supplied by the sample provider, not from assay-based typing. What the work shows at the level of the full study, not this receptor alone: The amount of clinical and demographic metadata varied by source and participant and was provided uncurated.

TCRbeta CDR3 regions were amplified from genomic DNA using the immunoSEQ Assay, a bias-controlled multiplex PCR. Concerning the study's data processing: The number of nucleated cells in each sample was estimated from the amplification of reference gene primers within the assay. Sequence reads were collapsed and filtered to measure the absolute abundance of every unique TCRbeta CDR3 rearrangement. For each sample, productive Simpson clonality was calculated as the square root of Simpson's diversity index across productive rearrangements. TCRdb provides this immuneACCESS table in a form limited to in-frame rearrangements. Some clones are lacking; in checked studies, under half of them reflect an unresolved V gene, and why the rest are absent is not known. V, J and clone size derive from that table, while D and trimming were established from the DNA sequence. The table for this sample lists 75,000 to 90,000 clones; roughly 80% of them were counted only once. Approximately 40% of the sample belongs to the ten largest clones.

In Seattle, one collaborating source enrolled patients while the infection was active and tracked those patients longitudinally over the course of disease. Each collaborating institution followed its own protocols to collect whole blood in K2EDTA tubes. For TCRbeta analysis, collaborators shipped samples as frozen whole blood, isolated PBMCs, or DNA extracted from either of those sample types. This clone was observed once. The target of this receptor is not known. Nothing much larger sits one base from this clone, and base qualities are not available. V is cut by 0 bases and J by 1 base, and the space between the germline ends is 7 bases. The germline V gene specifies SGHRS as CDR1 and YFSETQ as CDR2. Taken from cysteine to phenylalanine, the CDR3 has 14 residues. Only the CDR3 portion is preserved as DNA: 42 bases, with reading frame beginning at the first base.

The sample comprised peripheral blood. The chain was built from TRBV5-1 and TRBJ2-5; matching of 5 bases hints at TRBD2 as the D gene. This clonotype was sampled from a man aged 60 to 75 with COVID-19, enrolled during active disease. The bases read TGCGCCAGCAGCTTGGCGGAGGTCCAAGAGACCCAGTACTTC. Its protein reads: CASSLAEVQETQYF.